Described below is a single TCR beta chain sequence and its context. Trimming stripped 3 bases from V and 0 bases from J, with 8 bases between. Germline loops: CDR1 SQVTM, CDR2 ANQGSEA. The CDR3 consists of 13 residues. These data originate in a study of blood T cell repertoires in COVID-19. Clones were read by immunoSEQ multiplex PCR, and TCRdb kept only the in-frame ones, dropping some. The sample holds about 270,000 clones, roughly nine tenths seen once. The TCR comes from a woman aged 25 to 39 with COVID-19, enrolled during active disease. This chain links TRBV29-1 with TRBJ1-1; no firm D call. Input material: peripheral blood. CDR3 coding DNA: TGCAGCGTTGACGCGGGGTTGAACACTGAAGCTTTCTTT. Translated: CSVDAGLNTEAFF. Filled out from reference TRBV29-1 and TRBJ1-1, the complete variable domain reads SAVISQKPSRDICQRGTSLTIQCQVDSQVTMMFWYRQQPGQSLTLIATANQGSEATYESGFVIDKFPISRPNLTFSTLTVSNMSPEDSSIYLCSVDAGLNTEAFFGQGTRLTVV.